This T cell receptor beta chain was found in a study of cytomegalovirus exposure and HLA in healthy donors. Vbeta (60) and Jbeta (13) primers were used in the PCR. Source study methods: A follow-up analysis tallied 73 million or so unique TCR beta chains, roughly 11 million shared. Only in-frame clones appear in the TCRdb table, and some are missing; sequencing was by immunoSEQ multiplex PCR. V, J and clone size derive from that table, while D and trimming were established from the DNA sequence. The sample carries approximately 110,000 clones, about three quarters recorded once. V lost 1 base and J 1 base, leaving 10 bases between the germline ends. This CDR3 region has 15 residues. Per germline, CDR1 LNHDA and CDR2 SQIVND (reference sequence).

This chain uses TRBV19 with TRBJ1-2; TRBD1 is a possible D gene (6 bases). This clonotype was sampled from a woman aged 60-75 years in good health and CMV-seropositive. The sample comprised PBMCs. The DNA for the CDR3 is TGTGCCAGTAGTATAGCTGGGGGCTTTAACTATGGCTACACCTTC. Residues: CASSIAGGFNYGYTF.